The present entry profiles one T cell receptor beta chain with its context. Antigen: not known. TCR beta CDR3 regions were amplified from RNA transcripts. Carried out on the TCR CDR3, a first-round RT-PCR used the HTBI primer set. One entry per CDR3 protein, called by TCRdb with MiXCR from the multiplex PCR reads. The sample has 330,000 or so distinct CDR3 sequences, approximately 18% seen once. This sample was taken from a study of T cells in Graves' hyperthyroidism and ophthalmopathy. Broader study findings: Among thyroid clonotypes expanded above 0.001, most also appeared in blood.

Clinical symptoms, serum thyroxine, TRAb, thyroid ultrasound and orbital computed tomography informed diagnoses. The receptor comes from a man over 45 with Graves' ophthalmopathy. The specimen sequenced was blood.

The CDR3 here is CSASFKRPSTDTQYF. CDR3 bases: TGCAGTGCTAGTTTTAAGCGGCCTAGCACAGATACGCAGTATTTT. The chain joins TRBV20-1 to TRBJ2-3, with a weak D call TRBD2 (5 bases). V shed 3 bases and J shed 0 bases, with 13 bases lying between them. Germline V gene lookup returns CDR1 DFQATT and CDR2 SNEGSKA (reference sequence). This CDR3 has 15 amino acids.